These 28 T cell receptor beta chains were sequenced from one sample in a study of T cell repertoires in cytomegalovirus infection (dated by TCRdb to the late 2010s). These reads were obtained on an Illumina HiSeq 1500. TCRdb reanalyzed the raw reads on its own, using fastp at Q25 for trimming and MiXCR for clone calling, and kept in-frame beta chains. Rows with one shared CDR3 protein collapse into an entry with the most common genes and DNA. The sample table shows around 210,000 distinct CDR3 sequences, and roughly 6.5% are seen once. The ten largest clones represent around 6.5% of the sample. Sequenced input: PBMCs. These receptors came from a human donor in good health (CMV status not recorded). Some clones in this sample may be carry-over from other donors' samples.

This clonotype came up many times. This chain uses TRBV28 with TRBJ1-6; 9 bases line up with TRBD1. The CDR3 consists of 14 residues. The V gene's germline CDR1 is MDHEN and CDR2 SYDVKM. The ends lost 4 bases at V and 11 bases at J; junction bases unmatched: 6. The CDR3 DNA reads TGTGCCAGCAGTTCCGGACAGGGGACGACACCCCTCCACTTT. This sequence encodes CASSSGQGTTPLHF.

This clonotype was detected many times. This chain links TRBV12-3 or TRBV12-4 with TRBJ1-1; D might be TRBD1 (5 bases). V lost 0 bases and J 14 bases, leaving 13 bases between the germline ends. This CDR3 is 12 amino acids long. CDR3 sequence (DNA): TGTGCCAGCAGTTTAGCGGGGCCCATTGTCTTCTTT. Translating it yields CASSLAGPIVFF.

This clonotype has just a few counts. The J gene is TRBJ1-3, the V gene TRBV25-1; D is undetermined. The germline CDR1 and CDR2 sequences are MGHDK and SYGVNS. The CDR3 loop spans 15 amino acids. V was pared by 3 bases and J by 0 bases, with 9 bases between. CDR3 amino acids: CASSDNGYSGNTIYF. In nucleotides, the CDR3 is TGTGCCAGCAGTGACAATGGCTACTCTGGAAACACCATATATTTT.

This clonotype was found a few times. A much larger clonotype is one base distant, so this may be a read error. This rearrangement joins TRBV6-2 or TRBV6-3 to TRBJ1-1; D is undetermined. V lost 0 bases to trimming and J lost 8 bases, with 10 bases between them. Per the germline V gene, CDR1 is MNHEY and CDR2 is SVGEGT. The CDR3 spans 13 residues. This CDR3 reads CASSYSRSEEAFF. In DNA, the CDR3 is TGTGCCAGCAGTTACTCGAGAAGCGAGGAAGCTTTCTTT.

This clonotype was seen ten or more times. The rearrangement links TRBV7-2 to TRBJ1-1, with 7 positions matching TRBD1. Germline loops: CDR1 SGHTA, CDR2 FQGNSA. The ends lost 3 bases at V and 6 bases at J; junction bases unmatched: 7. The CDR3 covers 14 residues. Here the CDR3 reads CASSLSTGSPEAFF. CDR3 sequence (DNA): TGTGCCAGCAGCTTGTCGACAGGGTCCCCTGAAGCTTTCTTT.

This clonotype was counted at least ten times. V and J are TRBV7-2 and TRBJ1-2; no firm D call. V gave up 1 base and J gave up 0 bases, with 6 bases separating them. CDR1 is SGHTA, CDR2 FQGNSA, per germline. This CDR3 spans 14 amino acids. DNA of the CDR3: TGTGCCAGCAGCTTAGGTTCTGCTAACTATGGCTACACCTTC. Translated, it gives CASSLGSANYGYTF.

This clonotype was counted ten times or more. J is TRBJ2-1 and V is TRBV7-2, with a possible D match to TRBD1 (6 bases). Germline values: CDR1 SGHTA, CDR2 FQGNSA. The V end was cut by 2 bases, the J end by 6 bases, with 17 bases between. The CDR3 loop spans 16 amino acids. The CDR3 sequence: CASSLFGRGVTNEQFF. The CDR3 DNA reads TGTGCCAGCAGCTTATTCGGCAGGGGAGTAACCAATGAGCAGTTCTTC.

The table lists this clonotype with many counts. The chain links TRBV20-1 to TRBJ1-5; D is unresolved. V lost 2 bases, J lost 0 bases, and 8 bases lay in between. CDR1 and CDR2 (germline): DFQATT, SNEGSKA (reference sequence). This CDR3 contains 14 residues. The CDR3 spells CSARKLYSNQPQHF. CDR3 coding DNA: TGCAGTGCTAGAAAGCTTTATAGCAATCAGCCCCAGCATTTT.

There are many counts of this clonotype. CDR3 nucleotides: TGTGCCATCGGACCCACGGCGGGGGAGACCCAGTACTTC. It codes for CAIGPTAGETQYF. The chain is built from TRBV28 and TRBJ2-5, with a possible D match to TRBD2 (6 bases). This CDR3 contains 13 residues. Germline CDR1 MDHEN, CDR2 SYDVKM. With 10 bases removed from V and 5 bases from J, the gap between germline ends came to 17 bases.

In this sample, this clonotype turned up many times. The chain carries TRBV2 and TRBJ1-4; D unresolved. V lost 8 bases and J lost 2, with 3 bases in between. The germline CDR1 and CDR2 sequences are SNHLY and FYNNEI. This CDR3 is 11 amino acids long. CDR3 nucleotide sequence: TGTGCCAGCGTGACTAATGAAAAACTGTTTTTT. Translated, it gives CASVTNEKLFF.

This chain connects TRBV12-3 or TRBV12-4 to TRBJ2-1, with a possible D match to TRBD1 (5 bases). V lost 3 bases and J lost 8, with 11 bases in between. The CDR3 sequence is 13 residues long. CDR3 sequence (DNA): TGTGCCAGCAGTTTCGGGCAGGGCGATGAGCAGTTCTTC. It specifies CASSFGQGDEQFF.

The sample holds many counts of this clonotype. This chain joins TRBV19 and TRBJ1-2; D is uncertain. This CDR3 spans 14 amino acids. Between the trimmed V and J ends, which lost 5 bases and 4 bases, there was a span of 14 bases. Germline CDR1 and CDR2: LNHDA and SQIVND (reference sequence). The CDR3: CASSRTQRTYGYTF. As DNA, the CDR3 is TGTGCCAGTAGTCGAACACAGAGAACCTATGGCTACACCTTC.

This clonotype was recorded at least ten times. This rearrangement joins TRBV23-1 to TRBJ1-2; 7 nucleotides agree with TRBD1. TRBV23-1 is annotated as an ORF whose role is uncertain. The CDR3 loop spans 15 amino acids. V gave up 0 bases and J gave up 5 bases; unmatched junction bases: 6. Here the CDR3 reads CASSQSMGQPYGYTF. The CDR3 DNA reads as TGCGCCAGCAGTCAATCAATGGGACAGCCATATGGCTACACCTTC.

This clonotype was seen more than once but under ten times. This sequence joins TRBV5-5 and TRBJ1-4; 7 bases are shared with TRBD1. Germline CDR1 SGHKS, CDR2 YYEKEE (reference sequence). Losses at the gene ends were 4 bases for V and 8 bases for J; bases not matched to a gene: 20. The CDR3 contains 18 residues. The CDR3 loop reads CASSRNPAVGGGQEKLFF. The CDR3 DNA follows: TGTGCCAGCAGCCGAAACCCCGCCGTCGGTGGGGGACAGGAAAAACTGTTTTTT. Full variable domain (outside the CDR3, taken from reference TRBV5-5 and TRBJ1-4): DAGVTQSPTHLIKTRGQQVTLRCSPISGHKSVSWYQQVLGQGPQFIFQYYEKEERGRGNFPDRFSARQFPNYSSELNVNALLLGDSALYLCASSRNPAVGGGQEKLFFGSGTQLSVL.

This clonotype was recorded many times. V gene TRBV7-2 combines with J gene TRBJ2-1; weak D call: TRBD2 (5 bases). Germline V CDR1 and CDR2: SGHTA, FQGNSA. With 0 bases removed from V and 0 bases from J, the gap between germline ends came to 6 bases. This CDR3 region has 15 residues. The CDR3 sequence: CASSLAGSSYNEQFF. The CDR3 nucleotides read TGTGCCAGCAGCTTAGCGGGGAGCTCCTACAATGAGCAGTTCTTC.

This clonotype was picked up many times. V and J are TRBV7-2 and TRBJ1-2; D is perhaps TRBD1 (6 bases). The germline V gene encodes CDR1 SGHTA and CDR2 FQGNSA. The CDR3 spans 16 residues. Trimming removed 1 base from V and 3 bases from J, with 15 bases in between. The CDR3 DNA reads as TGTGCCAGCAGCTTAGTTGGTCAGGGGTACGACTATGGCTACACCTTC. It codes for CASSLVGQGYDYGYTF.

This clonotype was seen many times. V gene TRBV20-1 combines with J gene TRBJ2-1; the D gene could be TRBD1 or TRBD2 (5 bases each). Germline values: CDR1 DFQATT, CDR2 SNEGSKA (reference sequence). This CDR3 has 15 residues. V lost 2 bases and J lost 5, with 16 bases in between. This CDR3 reads CSARTGAGRNNEQFF. DNA of the CDR3: TGCAGTGCTAGAACCGGGGCCGGAAGAAACAATGAGCAGTTCTTC.

This clonotype has a count of ten or more. This sequence joins TRBV7-2 and TRBJ1-2; D gene ambiguous. V was clipped by 10 bases and J by 8 bases, with 23 bases between them. Germline-derived CDR1 and CDR2 are SGHTA and FQGNSA. The CDR3 is 14 amino acids. In nucleotides, the CDR3 is TGTGCCACCACTGAGAGCGGTCCTCTGGGAGGCTACACCTTC. This encodes CATTESGPLGGYTF.

This clonotype was seen repeatedly, ten times or more. This rearrangement joins TRBV7-2 to TRBJ1-1; D not resolved. Looked up from germline, CDR1 is SGHTA and CDR2 is FQGNSA. The CDR3 length is 13 residues. Trimming took off 2 bases at V and 4 bases at J, with 8 bases between the two ends. The CDR3 DNA reads TGTGCCAGCAGCTTATCTGTAAGCACTGAAGCTTTCTTT. Protein: CASSLSVSTEAFF.

This clonotype was seen ten or more times. The genes are TRBV4-3 and TRBJ1-4, with D uncertain. Deletions cut 4 bases from V and 8 bases from J, with 17 bases between. The CDR3 contains 15 residues. Germline lookup yields CDR1 LGHNA and CDR2 YSLEER. Here the CDR3 reads CASSPRGGRAEKLFF. As DNA, the CDR3 is TGCGCCAGCAGCCCTCGGGGAGGAAGGGCGGAAAAACTGTTTTTT.

In this sample, this clonotype turned up many times. V usage is TRBV7-2 and J usage is TRBJ1-2; D is undetermined. This CDR3 is built from 14 residues. Germline V lookup: CDR1 SGHTA, CDR2 FQGNSA. V was pared by 1 base and J by 4 bases, with 10 bases between. The CDR3 loop reads CASSLDRGTYGYTF. The CDR3 coding sequence is TGTGCCAGCAGCTTAGACCGTGGCACCTATGGCTACACCTTC.

This clonotype came up many times. This rearrangement joins TRBV5-4 to TRBJ1-1; no clear D. Between the trimmed V and J ends, which lost 2 bases and 4 bases, there was a span of 18 bases. There are 16 residues in the CDR3. Germline values: CDR1 SGHNT, CDR2 YYREEE (reference sequence). The CDR3 bases are TGTGCCAGCAGCTTATCCGGACTCCTCGCCGGCACTGAAGCTTTCTTT. Encoded protein: CASSLSGLLAGTEAFF.

Many counts were recorded for this clonotype. The chain carries TRBV5-1 and TRBJ2-3, with TRBD1 matching 8 bases. J gave up 4 bases and V 4 bases, and 11 bases lay outside the gene matches. This CDR3 contains 16 residues. Germline V gene data show CDR1 as SGHRS and CDR2 as YFSETQ. The CDR3 bases are TGCGCCAGCAGCCAATCGGACAGGGTGGGTTCAGATACGCAGTATTTT. The encoded protein is CASSQSDRVGSDTQYF.

This clonotype was seen ten or more times. The chain recombines TRBV7-3 with TRBJ2-2; TRBD2 matches at 13 bases. CDR3 length: 15 residues. Germline V gene lookup returns CDR1 SGHTA and CDR2 FQGTGA. V trimming: 6 bases; J trimming: 5 bases; junction bases outside the gene matches: 3. CDR3 nucleotide sequence: TGTGCCAGCAGTTTACTAGCGGGGGGGACCGGGGAGCTGTTTTTT. This encodes CASSLLAGGTGELFF.

This chain joins TRBV20-1 and TRBJ1-4, with a possible D match to TRBD1 (5 bases). Germline CDR1 DFQATT, CDR2 SNEGSKA (reference sequence). Between the trimmed V and J ends, which lost 3 bases and 8 bases, there was a span of 10 bases. The CDR3 has 12 residues. The CDR3 bases are TGCAGTGCTAGGGGGGGGACCGAAAAACTGTTTTTT. This gives the protein CSARGGTEKLFF.

This clonotype was counted ten times or more. The chain joins TRBV28 to TRBJ1-5, with D possibly being TRBD1 (6 bases). CDR1 and CDR2 (germline): MDHEN, SYDVKM. Between the trimmed V and J ends, which lost 6 bases and 5 bases, there was a span of 17 bases. The CDR3 totals 15 residues. This chain's CDR3 is CASRRDIYEDQPQHF. CDR3 nucleotide sequence: TGTGCCAGCAGAAGGGACATCTACGAGGATCAGCCCCAGCATTTT.

This clonotype was counted many times. This sequence joins TRBV6-5 and TRBJ1-1, with unresolved D. V lost 6 bases and J 4 bases, leaving 12 bases between the germline ends. This CDR3 comprises 13 residues. CDR1 is MNHEY, CDR2 SVGAGI, per germline. As DNA, the CDR3 is TGTGCCAGCAGGAGGGAGGGAAGCACTGAAGCTTTCTTT. Its translation: CASRREGSTEAFF.

The table lists this clonotype with many counts. This CDR3 is CASSLPGTAEHF. In nucleotides, the CDR3 is TGTGCCAGCAGCTTACCGGGGACCGCTGAGCATTTT. This chain connects TRBV5-4 to TRBJ1-5, with a possible D match to TRBD1 (5 bases). This CDR3 contains 12 residues. Trimming took off 2 bases at V and 14 bases at J, with 14 bases between the two ends. Germline V lookup: CDR1 SGHNT, CDR2 YYREEE (reference sequence).